This T cell receptor (beta chain) was recorded in a study of T cell repertoires in cytomegalovirus infection. General observations from the study: The ex vivo response was dominated by HLA-C-restricted CMV-specific TCR beta clonotypes.

TCRdb independently ran MiXCR on the reads; one entry per CDR3 protein. The sample consists of 170,000 or so distinct CDR3 sequences, 15% to 20% of them appearing once. Concerning this clonotype: Its antigen is not known.

The trim removed 6 bases at V and 8 bases at J, leaving 5 bases unmatched. Germline-derived CDR1 and CDR2 are DFQATT and SNEGSKA (reference sequence). The CDR3 runs 13 residues. Input material: CD8+ T cells from PBMCs. The rearrangement links TRBV20-1 to TRBJ1-3; 12 bases match TRBD1. The clonotype was recovered from a human donor in good health (CMV status not recorded). Some clones in this sample may be carry-over from other donors' samples. The CDR3 spells CSARDRGRHTIYF. The CDR3 region has the DNA TGCAGTGCCCGGGACAGGGGGCGGCACACCATATATTTT.